Shown below are 12 T cell receptor beta chains from a single sample sequenced in a study of Graves' ophthalmopathy and Graves' hyperthyroidism (dated by TCRdb to between 2017 and 2018). The listed sequencing device is Illumina HiSeq 2000. For repertoire sequencing, the TCR beta CDR3 regions were amplified from RNA transcripts. The first round was an RT-PCR using HTBI primers with the Qiagen OneStep RT-PCR kit, and this first round was followed by a second-round multiplex PCR, then size selection and purification. The public sequencing data were trimmed at Q25 with fastp and processed into clonotypes with MiXCR by TCRdb, which kept only in-frame beta chains. Records with the same CDR3 protein are collapsed into one entry carrying the most frequent genes and DNA. This sample holds approximately 700,000 distinct CDR3 sequences; roughly two fifths were observed only once. Of the sample, over 2.5% falls within the top ten clones.

Material for sequencing was peripheral blood. The receptors originated from an adult man with Graves' ophthalmopathy.

The gene calls are TRBV19 and TRBJ2-5; TRBD1 matches at 7 bases. The closer fit of TRBJ2-1 to the DNA end suggests the J call may be wrong. Germline CDR1 and CDR2: LNHDA and SQIVND (reference sequence). The CDR3 extends over 14 amino acids. The CDR3 is CASSSTGTYNEQFF. The DNA for the CDR3 is TGTGCCAGTAGTTCGACAGGGACCTACAATGAGCAGTTCTTC.

The V call is TRBV10-3, the J call TRBJ1-4, with D hard to call. Deletions cut 10 bases from V and 10 bases from J, with 16 bases between. Germline V gene lookup returns CDR1 ENHRY and CDR2 SYGVKD. This CDR3 comprises 12 residues. CDR3 in amino acids: CATTSGVRKLFF. The CDR3 coding sequence is TGTGCCACAACTAGCGGAGTTCGAAAACTGTTTTTT.

The V call is TRBV25-1, the J call TRBJ2-5; 12 nucleotides agree with TRBD2. The CDR3 runs 18 residues. The ends lost 3 bases at V and 2 bases at J; junction bases unmatched: 10. Per the germline V gene, CDR1 is MGHDK and CDR2 is SYGVNS. The CDR3 bases are TGTGCCAGCAGTGATGAACCACTAGCGGGAGGTAGTCAAGAGACCCAGTACTTC. It codes for CASSDEPLAGGSQETQYF.

The chain combines TRBV25-1 with TRBJ2-7; 11 bases agree with TRBD1. The V gene end was trimmed by 8 bases and the J gene end by 2 bases; junction bases not matched to a gene: 5. Germline lookup yields CDR1 MGHDK and CDR2 SYGVNS. This CDR3 is 14 amino acids long. As DNA, the CDR3 is TGTGCCAGCTGGGGACAGGGGGTCGCCTACGAGCAGTACTTC. As protein: CASWGQGVAYEQYF.

This clonotype occurred many times. CDR3 sequence (DNA): TGTGCCAGCAGCTCGACTACTCGGGAGACCCAGTACTTC. This encodes CASSSTTRETQYF. The chain has TRBV7-9 and TRBJ2-5; tentatively, D is TRBD2 (5 bases). This CDR3 has 13 residues. Germline CDR1 is SEHNR and CDR2 is FQNEAQ (reference sequence). V lost 4 bases, J lost 5 bases, and 11 bases lay in between.

At least ten counts were recorded for this clonotype. The chain recombines TRBV5-1 with TRBJ2-5; either TRBD1 or TRBD2 may supply D (5 bases each). Germline V gives CDR1 SGHRS, CDR2 YFSETQ. Trimming took off 3 bases at V and 4 bases at J, with 16 bases between the two ends. This CDR3 contains 15 residues. CDR3 amino acids: CASSSVGTLGETQYF. The CDR3 DNA reads TGCGCCAGCAGCTCCGTCGGGACCCTCGGAGAGACCCAGTACTTC.

The V and J genes are TRBV29-1 and TRBJ2-5; maybe TRBD2 (6 bases). Germline loops: CDR1 SQVTM, CDR2 ANQGSEA. The CDR3 has 11 amino acids. V was clipped by 1 base and J by 14 bases, with 14 bases between them. The CDR3 DNA reads as TGCAGCGTTGAAGCAAGAGGGACTCTCTACTTC. As protein: CSVEARGTLYF.

Details on this clonotype: A much larger clone is a single base away; this may be a read error. The chain carries TRBV7-9 and TRBJ1-5; D is unresolved. Germline CDR1 is SEHNR and CDR2 is FQNEAQ (reference sequence). The CDR3 spans 17 residues. CDR3 nucleotide sequence: TGTGCCAGCAGCTTAGCTCGCCAAATCTATAGCAATCAGCCCCACCATTTT. It codes for CASSLARQIYSNQPHHF.

Points on this clonotype: At one end, the junction sequence differs from germline, possibly due to a read error. The DNA for the CDR3 is TGTGCCAGCAGTTCCGCCCCAGGAGCCCGCTATGGCTACACCTTC. Amino acid sequence: CASSSAPGARYGYTF. This chain connects TRBV10-3 to TRBJ1-2; D ambiguous. CDR3 length equals 15 residues. The V gene's germline CDR1 is ENHRY and CDR2 SYGVKD.

This clonotype showed up many times. V is TRBV5-5 and J is TRBJ2-5; TRBD2 aligns across 8 bases. V gave up 6 bases and J gave up 4 bases; unmatched junction bases: 14. The CDR3 extends over 16 amino acids. CDR1 SGHKS and CDR2 YYEKEE come from the germline V gene (reference sequence). Here the CDR3 reads CASNTHGGLGAETQYF. The CDR3 DNA sequence: TGTGCCAGCAACACACACGGGGGACTAGGAGCAGAGACCCAGTACTTC.

This clonotype showed up many times. The chain links TRBV19 to TRBJ1-1; D is ambiguous. Trimming took off 3 bases at V and 4 bases at J, with 9 bases between the two ends. CDR1 and CDR2 from the germline V gene are LNHDA and SQIVND (reference sequence). The CDR3 runs 13 residues. The CDR3 bases are TGTGCCAGTAGTATCGGTTTGGGCACTGAAGCTTTCTTT. This encodes CASSIGLGTEAFF.

J is TRBJ2-1 and V is TRBV25-1; 9 bases are shared with TRBD2. Germline V CDR1 and CDR2: MGHDK, SYGVNS. This CDR3 is built from 16 residues. V lost 6 bases, J lost 3 bases, and 9 bases stayed unmatched. The CDR3 spells CASSIAGTSHYNEQFF. As DNA, the CDR3 is TGTGCCAGCAGCATCGCCGGGACTAGCCACTACAATGAGCAGTTCTTC.